This TCR beta chain was recorded in a study of STAT3 mutations in large granular lymphocyte leukemia. Study-level information: Roughly 40% of treated T-LGLL patients showed hematologic response to immunosuppression.

Assay: immunoSEQ multiplex PCR; the TCRdb copy retains only in-frame clones and omits some. The sample records approximately 5,700 clones, under 85% being singletons. On this clone: The antigen remains unidentified.

General observations from the study: Every T-cell large granular lymphocyte leukemia patient had at least one immunodominant TCR beta clonotype.

Sequenced input: peripheral blood mononuclear cells. The receptor was derived from a man aged 40-55 years with T-cell large granular lymphocyte leukemia. Some clones in this sample may be carry-over from other donors' samples.

The CDR3 nucleotides are TGTGCCAGCAGTCCCGGGACAGGGAGAACACCCCAGCATTTT. Translating gives CASSPGTGRTPQHF. The chain couples TRBV28 to TRBJ1-5, with 9 bases aligning to TRBD1. There are 14 residues in the CDR3. The germline V gene encodes CDR1 MDHEN and CDR2 SYDVKM. J lost 10 bases, V lost 5 bases, and 9 bases had no gene match.